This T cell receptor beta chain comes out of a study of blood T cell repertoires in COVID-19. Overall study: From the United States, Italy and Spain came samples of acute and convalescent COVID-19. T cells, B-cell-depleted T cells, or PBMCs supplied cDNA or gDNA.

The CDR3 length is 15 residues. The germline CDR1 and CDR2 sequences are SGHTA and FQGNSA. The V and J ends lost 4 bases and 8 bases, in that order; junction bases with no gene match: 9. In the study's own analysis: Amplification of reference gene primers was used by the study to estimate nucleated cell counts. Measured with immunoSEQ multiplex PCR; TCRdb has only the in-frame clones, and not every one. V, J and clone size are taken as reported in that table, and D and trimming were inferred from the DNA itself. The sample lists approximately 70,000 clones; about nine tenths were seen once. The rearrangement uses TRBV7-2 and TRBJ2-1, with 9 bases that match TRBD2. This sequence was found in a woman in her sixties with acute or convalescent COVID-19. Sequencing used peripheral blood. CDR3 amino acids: CASSYGTSLGDEQFF. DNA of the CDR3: TGTGCCAGCAGCTACGGGACTAGCTTAGGGGATGAGCAGTTCTTC.